This paragraph covers one T cell receptor beta chain sequence. Its antigen remains unknown. The entry originates in a study of cytomegalovirus exposure and HLA in healthy donors. The study, taken as a whole, reports: Cytomegalovirus-associated status was assigned to more than 150 TCR beta chains. Some segments of the V type, notably TRBV6-2 and TRBV6-3, were excluded as indistinguishable. The authors reported that TCR beta sequences could predict HLA-A and HLA-B alleles. These predictions were accurate for most subjects in the first cohort.

PCR employed 60 Vbeta and 13 Jbeta primers. As processed by the authors: A later analysis tallied some 80 million unique TCR beta chains, about 12 million of them shared. Only in-frame clones appear in the TCRdb table, and some are missing; sequencing was by immunoSEQ multiplex PCR. That table supplies the V and J calls and clone size; D and trimming were determined from the DNA. The sample shows approximately 170,000 clones, around three quarters of them seen only once. Germline values: CDR1 SQVTM, CDR2 ANQGSEA. After removal of 4 bases from V and 1 base from J, the junction contained 4 bases not matched to a gene. The CDR3 totals 14 residues.

The sequence came from a man aged 40-55 years in good health and CMV-seronegative. This chain connects TRBV29-1 to TRBJ1-1; 9 nucleotides align to TRBD1. The sequenced material came from PBMCs. CDR3 region: CSVVGDRANTEAFF. DNA for the CDR3: TGCAGCGTTGTGGGGGACAGGGCGAACACTGAAGCTTTCTTT. The full variable domain, rest sourced from reference TRBV29-1 and TRBJ1-1, is SAVISQKPSRDICQRGTSLTIQCQVDSQVTMMFWYRQQPGQSLTLIATANQGSEATYESGFVIDKFPISRPNLTFSTLTVSNMSPEDSSIYLCSVVGDRANTEAFFGQGTRLTVV.